The present entry profiles one TCR beta chain with its context. The CDR3 contains 16 residues. With 0 bases clipped from V and 8 bases from J, the junction kept 11 bases outside the gene matches. CDR1 MGHRA and CDR2 YSYEKL come from the germline V gene. Libraries were prepared by immunoSEQ multiplex PCR; TCRdb keeps only in-frame clonotypes and omits some of them. The table includes about 240,000 clones, roughly 82% detected once. This sample is part of a study of blood T cell repertoires in COVID-19. The chain links TRBV4-1 to TRBJ1-2; 8 bases map to TRBD1. This TCR was recovered from a woman in her 70s with acute or convalescent COVID-19. Sequences were obtained from peripheral blood. The CDR3 sequence: CASSQERTGIIGGYTF. CDR3 DNA: TGCGCCAGCAGCCAAGAGCGGACAGGGATAATCGGCGGCTACACCTTC.